The present T cell receptor beta chain was sequenced within a study of regulatory T cells in long-lasting Graves disease. Concerning this clonotype itself: Its antigen is still unknown.

General study results and limits: Possibly, too few samples lowered accuracy. Newly diagnosed patients shared 850 to 1,000 public clonotypes; persistent patients shared around 2,500. Thyroid tissue was not sampled; only peripheral blood was.

The TCR beta library used iRepertoire HTBI primers with Arm-PCR amplification of CDR3. One entry per CDR3 protein, called by TCRdb with MiXCR from the multiplex PCR reads. There are 600,000 to 800,000 distinct CDR3 sequences in the sample; roughly 30% occur only once, and 40% to 55% lies in the top ten. Time point noted: persistent/refractory GD, antithyroid drugs over 5 years with positive TRAb. PBMC RNA served as the TCR library source. The sample here was peripheral blood mononuclear cells (PBMCs), taken when the disease was refractory, from a patient treated with antithyroid drugs. The source is a female donor with Graves disease.

The CDR3 bases are TGTGCCAGCAGCCTGGACAGGGGGGTTGGAGCTTTCTTT. Its translation is CASSLDRGVGAFF. The chain couples TRBV6-1 to TRBJ1-1; 10 bases fit TRBD1. CDR1 and CDR2 from the germline V gene are MNHNS and SASEGT. The CDR3 has 13 residues. With V trimmed by 6 bases and J by 10 bases, 8 bases remained unmatched.